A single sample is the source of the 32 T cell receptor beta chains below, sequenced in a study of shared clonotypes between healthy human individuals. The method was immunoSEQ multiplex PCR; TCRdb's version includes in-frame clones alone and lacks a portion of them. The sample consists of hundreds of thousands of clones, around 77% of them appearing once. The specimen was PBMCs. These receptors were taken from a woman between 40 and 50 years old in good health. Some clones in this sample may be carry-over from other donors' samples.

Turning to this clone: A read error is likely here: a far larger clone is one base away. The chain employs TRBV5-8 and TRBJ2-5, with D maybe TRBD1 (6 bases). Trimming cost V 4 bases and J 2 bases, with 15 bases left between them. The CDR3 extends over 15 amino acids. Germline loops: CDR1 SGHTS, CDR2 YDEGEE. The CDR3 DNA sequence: TGTGCCAGCAGCCCGTCGGGACACAAGCAAGAGACCCAGTACTTC. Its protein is CASSPSGHKQETQYF.

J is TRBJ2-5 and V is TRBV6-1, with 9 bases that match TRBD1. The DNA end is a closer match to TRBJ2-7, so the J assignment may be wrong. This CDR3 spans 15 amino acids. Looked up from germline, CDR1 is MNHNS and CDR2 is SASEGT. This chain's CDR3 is CATHLRDRETYEQYF. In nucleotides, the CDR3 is TGTGCCACGCACCTCCGGGACAGGGAAACCTACGAGCAGTACTTC.

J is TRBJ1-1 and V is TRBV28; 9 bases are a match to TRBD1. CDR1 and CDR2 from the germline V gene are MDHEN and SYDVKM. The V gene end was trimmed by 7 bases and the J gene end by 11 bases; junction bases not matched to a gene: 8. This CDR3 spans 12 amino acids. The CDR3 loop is CASTVDRGRAFF. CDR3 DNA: TGTGCCAGCACCGTGGACAGGGGAAGGGCTTTCTTT.

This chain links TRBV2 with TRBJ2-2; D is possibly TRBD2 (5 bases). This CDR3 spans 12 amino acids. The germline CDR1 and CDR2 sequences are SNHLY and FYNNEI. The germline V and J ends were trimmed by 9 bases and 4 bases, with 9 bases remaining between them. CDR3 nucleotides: TGTGCCAGGTTGGACTTCACCGGGGAGCTGTTTTTT. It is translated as CARLDFTGELFF.

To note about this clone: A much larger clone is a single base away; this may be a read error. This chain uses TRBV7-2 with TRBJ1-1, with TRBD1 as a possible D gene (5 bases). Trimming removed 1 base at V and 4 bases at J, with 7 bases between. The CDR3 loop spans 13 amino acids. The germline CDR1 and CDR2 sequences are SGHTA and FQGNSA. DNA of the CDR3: TGTGCCAGCAGCTTAGACAGGAGCACTGAAGCTTTCTTT. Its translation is CASSLDRSTEAFF.

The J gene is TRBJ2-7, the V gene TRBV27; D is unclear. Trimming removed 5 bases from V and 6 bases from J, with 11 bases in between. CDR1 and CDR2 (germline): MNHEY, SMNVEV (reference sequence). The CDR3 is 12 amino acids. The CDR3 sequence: CASSRNGAEQYF. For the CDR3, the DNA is TGTGCCAGCAGTCGGAACGGAGCCGAGCAGTACTTC.

CDR3 sequence reads: CASSPKAGLYEQYF. The CDR3 DNA is TGTGCCAGCTCTCCTAAGGCAGGGTTGTACGAGCAGTACTTC. The chain recombines TRBV18 with TRBJ2-5; tentative D call: TRBD1 (5 bases). TRBJ2-7 matches the DNA end more closely, so the J call is doubtful. The germline V gene has CDR1 KGHSH and CDR2 LQKENI. CDR3 length: 14 amino acids.

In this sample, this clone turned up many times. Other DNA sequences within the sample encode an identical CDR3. CDR3 DNA: TGTGCCAGCAGCCTCCGACAGGGGCACTACGAGCAGTACTTC. Its translation: CASSLRQGHYEQYF. This rearrangement joins TRBV4-2 to TRBJ2-7, with 8 positions matching TRBD1. The CDR3 spans 14 residues. The ends lost 4 bases at V and 3 bases at J; junction bases unmatched: 5. CDR1 is LGHNA and CDR2 is YNFKEQ in the germline V gene.

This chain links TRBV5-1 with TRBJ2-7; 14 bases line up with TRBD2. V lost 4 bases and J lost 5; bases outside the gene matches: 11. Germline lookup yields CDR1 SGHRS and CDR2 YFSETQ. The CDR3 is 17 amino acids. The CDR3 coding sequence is TGCGCCAGCAGCCCCAGCCGACTAGCGGGAGGGCCGGACGAGCAGTACTTC. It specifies CASSPSRLAGGPDEQYF.

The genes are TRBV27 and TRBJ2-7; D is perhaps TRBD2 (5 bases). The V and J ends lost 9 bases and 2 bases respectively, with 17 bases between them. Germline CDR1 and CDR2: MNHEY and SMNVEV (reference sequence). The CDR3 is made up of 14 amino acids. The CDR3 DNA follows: TGTGCCAGTGAGGGCCACAAACTAACCTACGAGCAGTACTTC. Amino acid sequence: CASEGHKLTYEQYF.

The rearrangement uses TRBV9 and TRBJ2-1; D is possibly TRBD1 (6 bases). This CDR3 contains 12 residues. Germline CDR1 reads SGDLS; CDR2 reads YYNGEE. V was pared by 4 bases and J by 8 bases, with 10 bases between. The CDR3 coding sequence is TGTGCCAGCAGCCCAGGGGTTCATGAGCAGTTCTTC. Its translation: CASSPGVHEQFF.

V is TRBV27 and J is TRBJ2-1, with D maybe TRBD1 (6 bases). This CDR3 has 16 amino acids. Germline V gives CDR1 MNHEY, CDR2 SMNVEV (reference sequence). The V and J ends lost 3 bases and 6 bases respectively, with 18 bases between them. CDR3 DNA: TGTGCCAGCAGTTTGTCCGGGACATTCGAGGGCAATGAGCAGTTCTTC. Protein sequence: CASSLSGTFEGNEQFF.

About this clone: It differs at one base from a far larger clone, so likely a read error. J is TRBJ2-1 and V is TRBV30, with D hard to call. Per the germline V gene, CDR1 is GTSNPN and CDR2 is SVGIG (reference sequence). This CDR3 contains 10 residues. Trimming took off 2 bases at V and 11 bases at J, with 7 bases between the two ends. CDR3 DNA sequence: TGTGCCTGGAGTAGTAATAAGCAGTTCTTC. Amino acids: CAWSSNKQFF. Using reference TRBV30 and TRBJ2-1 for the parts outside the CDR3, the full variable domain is SQTIHQWPATLVQPVGSPLSLECTVEGTSNPNLYWYRQAAGRGLQLLFYSVGIGQISSEVPQNLSASRPQDRQFILSSKKLLLSDSGFYLCAWSSNKQFFGPGTRLTVL.

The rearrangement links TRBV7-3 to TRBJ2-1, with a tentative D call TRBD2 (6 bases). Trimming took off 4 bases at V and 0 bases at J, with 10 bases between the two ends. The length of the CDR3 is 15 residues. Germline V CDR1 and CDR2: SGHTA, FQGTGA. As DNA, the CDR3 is TGTGCCAGCAGCTGGGAGGATAGCTCCTACAATGAGCAGTTCTTC. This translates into CASSWEDSSYNEQFF.

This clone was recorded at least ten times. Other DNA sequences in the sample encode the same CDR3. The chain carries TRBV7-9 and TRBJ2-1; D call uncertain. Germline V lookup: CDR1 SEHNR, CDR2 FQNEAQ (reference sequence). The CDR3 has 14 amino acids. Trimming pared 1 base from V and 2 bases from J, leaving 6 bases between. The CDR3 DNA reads TGTGCCAGCAGCTTAGTTGGGGCCTACAATGAGCAGTTCTTC. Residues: CASSLVGAYNEQFF. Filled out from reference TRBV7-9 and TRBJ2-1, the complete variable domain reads DTGVSQNPRHKITKRGQNVTFRCDPISEHNRLYWYRQTLGQGPEFLTYFQNEAQLEKSRLLSDRFSAERPKGSFSTLEIQRTEQGDSAMYLCASSLVGAYNEQFFGPGTRLTVL.

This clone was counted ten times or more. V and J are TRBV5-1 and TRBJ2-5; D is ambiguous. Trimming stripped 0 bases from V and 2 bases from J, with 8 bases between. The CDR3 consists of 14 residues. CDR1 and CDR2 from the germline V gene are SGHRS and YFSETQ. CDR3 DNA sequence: TGCGCCAGCAGCTTGGAACAGCCTCAAGAGACCCAGTACTTC. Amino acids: CASSLEQPQETQYF.

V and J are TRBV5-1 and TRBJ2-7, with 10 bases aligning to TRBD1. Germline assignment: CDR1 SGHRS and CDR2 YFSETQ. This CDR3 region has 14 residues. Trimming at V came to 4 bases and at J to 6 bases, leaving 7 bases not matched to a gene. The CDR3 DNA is TGCGCCAGCAGCCCGGGGACAGGGGACGGCGAGCAGTACTTC. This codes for CASSPGTGDGEQYF.

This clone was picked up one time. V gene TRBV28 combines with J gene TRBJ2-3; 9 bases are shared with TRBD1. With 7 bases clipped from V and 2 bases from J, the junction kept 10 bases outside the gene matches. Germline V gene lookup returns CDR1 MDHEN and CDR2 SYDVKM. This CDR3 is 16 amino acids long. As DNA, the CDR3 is TGTGCCAGCACCAAGGGGGGACAGGGAAACACAGATACGCAGTATTTT. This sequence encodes CASTKGGQGNTDTQYF.

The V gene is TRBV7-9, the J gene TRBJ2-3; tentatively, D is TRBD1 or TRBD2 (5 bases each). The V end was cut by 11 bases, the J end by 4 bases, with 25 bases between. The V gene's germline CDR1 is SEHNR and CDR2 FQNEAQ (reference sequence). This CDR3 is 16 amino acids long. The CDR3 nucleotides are TGTGCCGCTACGACGGGACGGTGGGGAGCCCCAGATACGCAGTATTTT. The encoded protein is CAATTGRWGAPDTQYF.

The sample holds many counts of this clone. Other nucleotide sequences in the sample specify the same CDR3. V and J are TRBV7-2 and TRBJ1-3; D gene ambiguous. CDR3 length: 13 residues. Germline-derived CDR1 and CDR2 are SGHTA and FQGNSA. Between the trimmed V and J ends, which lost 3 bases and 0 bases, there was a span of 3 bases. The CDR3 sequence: CASSLSSGNTIYF. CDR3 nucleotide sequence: TGTGCCAGCAGCTTGAGCTCTGGAAACACCATATATTTT.

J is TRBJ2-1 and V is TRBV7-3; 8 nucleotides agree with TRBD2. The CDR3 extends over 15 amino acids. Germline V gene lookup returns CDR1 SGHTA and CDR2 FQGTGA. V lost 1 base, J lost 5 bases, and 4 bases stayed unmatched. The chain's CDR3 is CASSLMSGSDNEQFF. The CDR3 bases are TGTGCCAGCAGCTTAATGAGCGGGAGTGACAATGAGCAGTTCTTC.

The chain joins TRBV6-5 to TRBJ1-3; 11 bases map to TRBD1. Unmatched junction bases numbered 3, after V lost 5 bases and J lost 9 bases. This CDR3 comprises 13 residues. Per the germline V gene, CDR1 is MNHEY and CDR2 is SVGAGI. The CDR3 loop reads CASSRDRGTTIYF. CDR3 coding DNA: TGTGCCAGCAGTCGGGACAGGGGGACCACCATATATTTT.

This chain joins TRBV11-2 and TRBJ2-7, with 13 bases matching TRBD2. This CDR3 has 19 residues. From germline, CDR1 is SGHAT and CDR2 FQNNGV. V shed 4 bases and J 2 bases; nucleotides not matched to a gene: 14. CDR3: CASSSIDGLAGAPAYEQYF. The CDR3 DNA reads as TGTGCCAGCAGCTCCATAGACGGACTAGCGGGAGCTCCAGCCTACGAGCAGTACTTC.

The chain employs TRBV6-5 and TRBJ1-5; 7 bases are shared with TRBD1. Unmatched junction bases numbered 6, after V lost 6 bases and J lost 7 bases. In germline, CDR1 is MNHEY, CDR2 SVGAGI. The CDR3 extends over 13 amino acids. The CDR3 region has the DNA TGTGCCAGCAGGACAGGGAGGGGGCAGCCCCAGCATTTT. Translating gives CASRTGRGQPQHF.

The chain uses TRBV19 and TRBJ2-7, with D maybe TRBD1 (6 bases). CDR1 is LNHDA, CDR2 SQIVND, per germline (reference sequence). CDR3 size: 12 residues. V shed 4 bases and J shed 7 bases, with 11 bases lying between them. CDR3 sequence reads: CASSTQGGEQYF. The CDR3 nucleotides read TGTGCCAGTAGTACCCAAGGGGGTGAGCAGTACTTC.

As DNA, the CDR3 is TGTGCCTGGAGTGCCCCCCGGTCAGGGGGCGGCTATGGCTACACCTTC. It encodes CAWSAPRSGGGYGYTF. The chain links TRBV30 to TRBJ1-2, with 8 bases fitting TRBD1. Germline values: CDR1 GTSNPN, CDR2 SVGIG (reference sequence). The CDR3 runs to 16 residues. With 1 base clipped from V and 4 bases from J, the junction kept 11 bases outside the gene matches.

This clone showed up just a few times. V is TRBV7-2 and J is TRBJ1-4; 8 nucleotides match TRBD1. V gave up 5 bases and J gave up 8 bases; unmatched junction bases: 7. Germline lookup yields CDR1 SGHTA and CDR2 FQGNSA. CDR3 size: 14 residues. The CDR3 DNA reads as TGTGCCAGCAGCCCCGGACAGGGTTGGGAAAAACTGTTTTTT. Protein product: CASSPGQGWEKLFF.

In DNA, the CDR3 is TGTGCCAGCAGCCAACTAGGACCCACAGATACGCAGTATTTT. It is translated as CASSQLGPTDTQYF. The rearrangement links TRBV6-1 to TRBJ2-3; possible D gene TRBD2, 5 bases. The germline gives CDR1 MNHNS, CDR2 SASEGT. Trimming cost V 6 bases and J 2 bases, with 12 bases left between them. This CDR3 is built from 14 residues.

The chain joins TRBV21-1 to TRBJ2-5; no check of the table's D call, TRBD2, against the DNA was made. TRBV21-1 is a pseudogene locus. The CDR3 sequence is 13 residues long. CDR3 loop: CASSRDSDETQYF. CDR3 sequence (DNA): TGTGCCAGCAGCAGAGACTCCGATGAGACCCAGTACTTC.

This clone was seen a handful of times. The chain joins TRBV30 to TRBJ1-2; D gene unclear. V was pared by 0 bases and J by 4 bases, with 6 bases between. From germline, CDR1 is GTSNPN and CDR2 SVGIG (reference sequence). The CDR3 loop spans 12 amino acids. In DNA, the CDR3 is TGTGCCTGGAGTGTGGAGGTCTATGGCTACACCTTC. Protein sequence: CAWSVEVYGYTF.

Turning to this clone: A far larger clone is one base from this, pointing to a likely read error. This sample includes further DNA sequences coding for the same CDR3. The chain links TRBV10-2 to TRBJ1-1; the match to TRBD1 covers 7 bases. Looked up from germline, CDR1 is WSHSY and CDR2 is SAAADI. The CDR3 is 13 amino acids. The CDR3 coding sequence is TGCGCCAGCAGTCCGACAGGGAACACTGAGGCTTTCTTT. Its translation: CASSPTGNTEAFF.

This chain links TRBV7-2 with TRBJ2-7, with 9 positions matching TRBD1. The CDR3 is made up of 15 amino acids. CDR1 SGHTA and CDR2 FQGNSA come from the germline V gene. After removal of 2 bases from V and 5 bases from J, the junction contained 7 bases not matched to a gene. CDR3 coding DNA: TGTGCCAGCAGCTTACGCTGGACAGGGGCCCACGAGCAGTACTTC. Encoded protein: CASSLRWTGAHEQYF.